This section outlines one T cell receptor (beta chain) sequence together with its context. This clonotype was counted a few times. No antigen is known for it. Base qualities were left out, and no much larger clone turns up one base away. The receptor library was made with PCR. The reads were generated on an Illumina HiSeq 2500. Molecular barcoding was employed in the preparation of TCR libraries, with unique molecular identifiers being used to normalize TCRbeta repertoire quantification. Using fastp trimming at Q25 and MiXCR clonotype assembly, TCRdb reanalyzed the public sequencing data and kept in-frame beta chains. Rows are combined by CDR3 protein, so each entry shows the most common genes and DNA. For this sample the table gives about 610,000 distinct CDR3 sequences, of which more than 9% were detected only once. The ten largest clonotypes hold less than 5% of the sample. The sample is drawn from a study of T-cell reconstitution after alpha-beta-depleted transplantation in children listed by TCRdb under 2016. With regard to the full study: Using TCR repertoire profiling, the study quantitatively followed how T-cell immune reconstitution unfolded in children after TCRalphabeta/CD19-depleted allogeneic hematopoietic cell transplantation.

The germline V gene specifies MNHEY as CDR1 and SVGAGI as CDR2. At the junction V is shortened by 2 bases and J by 8 bases, with 9 bases in between. Including the terminal cysteine and phenylalanine, the CDR3 comprises 12 residues. The CDR3 DNA has 36 bases and is translated from base 1. This TCR derives from a human donor who donated a stem cell graft to a child with acute myeloid leukemia. The sequences come from PBMCs from the stem cell graft donor, collected from the stem cell graft. This chain joins TRBV6-5 to TRBJ1-1, with the D gene call left open. The nucleotide sequence reads as follows: TGTGCCAGCAGTTACGGAGTAGGGGAAGCTTTCTTT. Its translation is CASSYGVGEAFF.